The 5 T cell receptor beta chains in this list originate from one sample, sequenced in a study of blood T cell repertoires in COVID-19. Generated by immunoSEQ multiplex PCR, the TCRdb table keeps only in-frame clones and is missing some. In the table there are about 260,000 clones, about 80% of which are singletons. What was sequenced was peripheral blood. These receptors came from a woman aged 45-65 years who had recovered from COVID-19.

This clone was detected only a few times. This sequence joins TRBV5-1 and TRBJ2-3; 9 bases are a match to TRBD2. Per germline, CDR1 SGHRS and CDR2 YFSETQ. The CDR3 is made up of 18 amino acids. Trimming cost V 0 bases and J 0 bases; bases outside gene matches: 8. The CDR3 region has the DNA TGCGCCAGCAGCTTGGGACTAGCGGCCCGATCTAGCACAGATACGCAGTATTTT. It encodes CASSLGLAARSSTDTQYF.

This clone was found a few times. J is TRBJ1-1 and V is TRBV7-9; the D gene is possibly TRBD1 (5 bases). V dropped 2 bases and J dropped 6 bases, with 10 bases sitting between them. Germline-derived CDR1 and CDR2 are SEHNR and FQNEAQ (reference sequence). The CDR3 spans 13 residues. CDR3 amino acids: CASSLPGGAEAFF. CDR3 nucleotides: TGTGCCAGCAGCTTACCCGGGGGGGCTGAAGCTTTCTTT.

This clone was counted a few times. The DNA for the CDR3 is TGTGCCAGCAGAGGGGTTTCCGGGGAGCTGTTTTTT. Its translation: CASRGVSGELFF. The rearrangement uses TRBV28 and TRBJ2-2; a weak D match, TRBD1 (5 bases). Germline V gene sequence: CDR1 MDHEN, CDR2 SYDVKM. This CDR3 has 12 amino acids. V was clipped by 6 bases and J by 6 bases, with 8 bases between them.

The chain uses TRBV11-2 and TRBJ2-3; D ambiguous. Trimming left V 5 bases short and J 0 bases short, with 6 bases between. This CDR3 spans 13 amino acids. Germline loops: CDR1 SGHAT, CDR2 FQNNGV. The CDR3 DNA reads TGTGCCAGCAGCCCCCATAGCACAGATACGCAGTATTTT. Translating it yields CASSPHSTDTQYF.

The rearrangement uses TRBV30 and TRBJ2-3; perhaps TRBD2 as D (7 bases). Germline V gene lookup returns CDR1 GTSNPN and CDR2 SVGIG (reference sequence). The CDR3 totals 12 residues. V was pared by 3 bases and J by 10 bases, with 14 bases between. CDR3 residues: CAWRVGGPSQYF. In nucleotides, the CDR3 is TGTGCCTGGAGGGTGGGGGGGCCTTCGCAGTATTTT.